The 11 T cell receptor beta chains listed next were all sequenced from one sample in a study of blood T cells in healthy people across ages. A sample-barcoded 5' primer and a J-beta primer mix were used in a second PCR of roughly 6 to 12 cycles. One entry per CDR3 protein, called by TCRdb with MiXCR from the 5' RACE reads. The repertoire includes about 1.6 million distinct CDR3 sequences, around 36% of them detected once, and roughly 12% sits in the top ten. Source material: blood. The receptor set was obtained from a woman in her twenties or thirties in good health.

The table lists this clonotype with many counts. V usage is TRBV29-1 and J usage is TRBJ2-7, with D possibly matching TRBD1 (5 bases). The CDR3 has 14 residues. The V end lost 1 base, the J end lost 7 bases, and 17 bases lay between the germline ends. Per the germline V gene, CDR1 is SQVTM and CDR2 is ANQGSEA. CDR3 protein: CSVEGGDSPREQYF. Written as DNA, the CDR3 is TGCAGCGTTGAAGGAGGAGACAGCCCGCGGGAGCAGTACTTC.

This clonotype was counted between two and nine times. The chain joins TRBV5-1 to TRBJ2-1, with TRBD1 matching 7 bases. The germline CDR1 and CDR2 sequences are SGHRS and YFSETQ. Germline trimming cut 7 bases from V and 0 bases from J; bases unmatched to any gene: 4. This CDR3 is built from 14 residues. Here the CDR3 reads CASAGQVSYNEQFF. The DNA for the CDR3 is TGCGCCAGCGCCGGACAGGTCTCCTACAATGAGCAGTTCTTC.

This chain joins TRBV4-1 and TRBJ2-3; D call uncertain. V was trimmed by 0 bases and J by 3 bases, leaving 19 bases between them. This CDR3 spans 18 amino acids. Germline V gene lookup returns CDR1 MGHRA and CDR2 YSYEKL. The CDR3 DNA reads TGCGCCAGCAGCCAAGATCTGAGAATCTTTGCGACGACAGATACGCAGTATTTT. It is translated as CASSQDLRIFATTDTQYF.

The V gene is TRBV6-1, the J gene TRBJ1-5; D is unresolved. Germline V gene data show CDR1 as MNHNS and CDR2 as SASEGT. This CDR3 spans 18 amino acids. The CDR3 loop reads CAAGTEVHRCLGGSPQHF. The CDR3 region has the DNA TGTGCTGCTGGCACAGAAGTACACAGATGTCTGGGAGGGAGCCCCCAGCATTTT.

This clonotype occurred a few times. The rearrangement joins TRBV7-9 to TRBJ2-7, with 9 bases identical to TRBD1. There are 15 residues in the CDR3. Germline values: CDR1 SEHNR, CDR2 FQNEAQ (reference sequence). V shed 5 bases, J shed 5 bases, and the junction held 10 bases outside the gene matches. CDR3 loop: CASSASQGANHEQYF. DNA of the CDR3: TGTGCCAGCAGCGCATCACAGGGGGCGAACCACGAGCAGTACTTC.

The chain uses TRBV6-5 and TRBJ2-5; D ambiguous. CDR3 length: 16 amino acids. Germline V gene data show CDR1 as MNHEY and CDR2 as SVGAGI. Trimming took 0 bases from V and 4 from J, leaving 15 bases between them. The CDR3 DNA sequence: TGTGCCAGCAGTTACTCGAAGGGTCGGCCGGGAGAGACCCAGTACTTC. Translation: CASSYSKGRPGETQYF.

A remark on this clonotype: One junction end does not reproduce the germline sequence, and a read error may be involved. The CDR3 nucleotides read TGTGCCAGCAGTTACTCGATTAGTCGCTCCTACGATGAGCAGTTCTTC. As protein: CASSYSISRSYDEQFF. The gene calls are TRBV6-5 and TRBJ2-1; D remains unclear. The CDR3 has 16 residues. The germline V gene encodes CDR1 MNHEY and CDR2 SVGAGI.

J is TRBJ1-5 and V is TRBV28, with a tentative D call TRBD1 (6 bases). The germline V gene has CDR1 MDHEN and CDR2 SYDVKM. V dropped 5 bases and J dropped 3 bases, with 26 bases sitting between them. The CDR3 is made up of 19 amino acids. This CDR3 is CASSPRKRGGRIHNQPQHF. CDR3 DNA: TGTGCCAGCAGTCCCCGAAAAAGGGGGGGTAGAATACACAATCAGCCCCAGCATTTT.

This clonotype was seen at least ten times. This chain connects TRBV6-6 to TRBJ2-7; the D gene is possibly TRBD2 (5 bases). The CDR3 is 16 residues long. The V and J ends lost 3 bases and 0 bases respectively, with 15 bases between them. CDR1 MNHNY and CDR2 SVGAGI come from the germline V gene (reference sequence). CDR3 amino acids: CASSYGERGGSYEQYF. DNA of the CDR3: TGTGCCAGCAGTTATGGGGAGAGAGGTGGCTCCTACGAGCAGTACTTC.

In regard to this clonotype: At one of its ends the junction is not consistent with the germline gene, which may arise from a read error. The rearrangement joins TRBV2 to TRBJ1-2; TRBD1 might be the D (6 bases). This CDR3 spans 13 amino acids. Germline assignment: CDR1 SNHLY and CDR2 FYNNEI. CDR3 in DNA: TGTACCAGCAGTGTCACGGGACAAGATGGCTACACCTTC. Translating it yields CTSSVTGQDGYTF.

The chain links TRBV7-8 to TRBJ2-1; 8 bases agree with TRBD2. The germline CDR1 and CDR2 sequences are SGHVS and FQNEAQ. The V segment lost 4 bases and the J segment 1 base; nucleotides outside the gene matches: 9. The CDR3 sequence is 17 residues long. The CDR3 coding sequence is TGTGCCAGCAGCTCCCGCGCCCCTAGCGGGTCCTACAATGAGCAGTTCTTC. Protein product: CASSSRAPSGSYNEQFF.